The clone carrying this T cell receptor beta chain showed up many times. No antigen is known for it. RNA transcripts gave rise to amplified TCR beta CDR3 regions. HTBI primers were used for first-round RT-PCR of the TCR CDR3. A single record per CDR3 protein comes from TCRdb applying MiXCR to the multiplex PCR reads. Among 350,000 or so distinct CDR3 sequences listed, about a sixth were seen once. The sample comes from a study of T cells in Graves' hyperthyroidism and ophthalmopathy. Study details: Peripheral blood samples were taken at initial diagnosis, prior to any treatment.

With a duration under 2 months, the hyperthyroidism was newly diagnosed in patients aged 18 to 65. Study conclusions and caveats: Before onset, by a median of approximately 5.9 months, the model predicted ophthalmopathy.

CDR3 size: 16 residues. V gave up 0 bases and J gave up 1 base; unmatched junction bases: 1. Germline assignment: CDR1 MNHNS and CDR2 SASEGT. This receptor was obtained from a woman under 40 with Graves' hyperthyroidism that later progressed to Graves' ophthalmopathy. The rearrangement joins TRBV6-1 to TRBJ2-2, with 8 nucleotides matching TRBD1. Sequenced sample: blood. The CDR3 spells CASSEATGVNTGELFF. The DNA for the CDR3 is TGTGCCAGCAGTGAAGCGACAGGGGTGAACACCGGGGAGCTGTTTTTT.